This TCR beta chain was recorded in a study of blood T cell repertoires in COVID-19. Whole-study context: Acute-phase and convalescent COVID-19 samples originated in the United States, Italy and Spain. PBMCs, B-cell-depleted T cells, or T cells were the source of the cDNA or gDNA that made up the material.

The table lists this clone with a few counts. The V and J ends lost 2 bases and 0 bases respectively, with 20 bases between them. CDR3 size: 19 residues. Germline assignment: CDR1 SGHRS and CDR2 YFSETQ. Under the authors' procedure: How many nucleated cells were present was estimated from reference gene primer amplification. TCRdb's table, derived via immunoSEQ multiplex PCR, lists solely in-frame clones and lacks some. Clone size and the V and J calls come from that table; the DNA yielded D and trimming. The sample has about 130,000 clones; roughly 83% are singletons. Input material: peripheral blood. The TCR comes from a woman aged 80 or older with acute or convalescent COVID-19. The V call is TRBV5-1, the J call TRBJ1-4; unclear D gene. The CDR3, as DNA: TGCGCCAGCAGCTTAAGGCGGCCCCCATCAAAAGCAACTAATGAAAAACTGTTTTTT. Translated, it gives CASSLRRPPSKATNEKLFF. The full variable domain, its missing parts supplied by reference TRBV5-1 and TRBJ1-4, is KAGVTQTPRYLIKTRGQQVTLSCSPISGHRSVSWYQQTPGQGLQFLFEYFSETQRNKGNFPGRFSGRQFSNSRSEMNVSTLELGDSALYLCASSLRRPPSKATNEKLFFGSGTQLSVL.